The 5 T cell receptor beta chains below come from one sample, sequenced in a study of post-analysis software for immune sequencing data. Study results and limitations: Elevated frequency relative to controls characterized roughly five TRBV segments in patients, TRBV5-6, TRBV5-1 and TRBV20-1 among them.

Incorporated into the TCR beta cDNA libraries were unique molecular identifiers, which served to reduce PCR and sequencing biases. TCRdb processed the PCR reads anew with MiXCR; each CDR3 protein has one entry. This sample has about 760,000 distinct CDR3 sequences, with roughly 29% found just once. These receptors have no known antigen. What was sequenced was blood. These receptor sequences come from a girl under 18 with multiple sclerosis.

This clonotype came up a few times. The J gene is TRBJ2-7, the V gene TRBV2, with TRBD2 matching 8 bases. V was pared by 7 bases and J by 0 bases, with 2 bases of the junction left unmatched. Germline V CDR1 and CDR2: SNHLY, FYNNEI. There are 13 residues in the CDR3. The DNA of the CDR3 is TGTGCCAGCACTAGCGGGTTCTCCTACGAGCAGTACTTC. This gives the protein CASTSGFSYEQYF. Based on the CDR3 plus reference TRBV2 and TRBJ2-7, the full variable domain is EPEVTQTPSHQVTQMGQEVILRCVPISNHLYFYWYRQILGQKVEFLVSFYNNEISEKSEIFDDQFSVERPDGSNFTLKIRSTKLEDSAMYFCASTSGFSYEQYFGPGTRLTVT.

This clonotype appeared a few times. The CDR3 nucleotides read TGCAGCCCTAGTACGGGGAGGACTGAAGCTTTCTTT. This translates into CSPSTGRTEAFF. The chain links TRBV29-1 to TRBJ1-1; D is uncertain. Germline loops: CDR1 SQVTM, CDR2 ANQGSEA. The V gene lost 8 bases and the J gene lost 5 bases, with 15 bases spanning the gap. This CDR3 contains 12 residues.

The gene calls are TRBV28 and TRBJ2-7; 12 positions match TRBD2. The junction had 20 bases not matched to a gene; V was cut back by 6 bases and J by 5 bases. From germline, CDR1 is MDHEN and CDR2 SYDVKM. The length of the CDR3 is 19 residues. Here the CDR3 DNA reads TGTGCCAGCAGCGACCCAGGGGGGCTAGCGGGAGGGATCCTCCACGAGCAGTACTTC. This gives the protein CASSDPGGLAGGILHEQYF.

The chain has TRBV20-1 and TRBJ2-7; possible D gene TRBD1, 6 bases. The CDR3 has 12 amino acids. V lost 1 base and J 6 bases, leaving 10 bases between the germline ends. Germline-derived CDR1 and CDR2 are DFQATT and SNEGSKA (reference sequence). CDR3 sequence (DNA): TGCAGTGCTAGAGGTCAGGGGTTCGAGCAGTACTTC. Translating it yields CSARGQGFEQYF.

V usage is TRBV29-1 and J usage is TRBJ2-7; unclear D gene. The CDR3 contains 13 residues. Germline-derived CDR1 and CDR2 are SQVTM and ANQGSEA. The ends were cut back, 6 bases at V and 1 base at J, with 13 bases in the middle. CDR3 protein: CSVERTASYEQYF. Here the CDR3 DNA reads TGCAGCGTCGAAAGGACGGCTTCCTACGAGCAGTACTTC.